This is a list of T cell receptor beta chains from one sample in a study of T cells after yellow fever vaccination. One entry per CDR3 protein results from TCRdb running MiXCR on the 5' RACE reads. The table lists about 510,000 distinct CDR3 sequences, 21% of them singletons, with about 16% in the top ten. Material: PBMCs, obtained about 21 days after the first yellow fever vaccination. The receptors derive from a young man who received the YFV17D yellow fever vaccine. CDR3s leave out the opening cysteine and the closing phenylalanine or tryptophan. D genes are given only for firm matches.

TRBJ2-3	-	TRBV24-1	ATSADYTDTQY
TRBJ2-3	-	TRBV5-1	ASSTEGVGTDTQY
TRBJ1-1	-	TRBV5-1	ASSFWDVNTEAF
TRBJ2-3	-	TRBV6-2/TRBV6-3	ASFSGTDTQY
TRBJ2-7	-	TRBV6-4	ASSLEPAVGTYEQY
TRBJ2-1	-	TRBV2	ARGDPSSPKANEQF
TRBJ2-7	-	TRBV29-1	SALTLQGHSYEQY
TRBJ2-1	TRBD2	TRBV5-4	ASSLIAGGPNEQF
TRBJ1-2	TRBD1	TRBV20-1	RHRRQGPLGGYT
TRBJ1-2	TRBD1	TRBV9	ASSGTGAGYGYT